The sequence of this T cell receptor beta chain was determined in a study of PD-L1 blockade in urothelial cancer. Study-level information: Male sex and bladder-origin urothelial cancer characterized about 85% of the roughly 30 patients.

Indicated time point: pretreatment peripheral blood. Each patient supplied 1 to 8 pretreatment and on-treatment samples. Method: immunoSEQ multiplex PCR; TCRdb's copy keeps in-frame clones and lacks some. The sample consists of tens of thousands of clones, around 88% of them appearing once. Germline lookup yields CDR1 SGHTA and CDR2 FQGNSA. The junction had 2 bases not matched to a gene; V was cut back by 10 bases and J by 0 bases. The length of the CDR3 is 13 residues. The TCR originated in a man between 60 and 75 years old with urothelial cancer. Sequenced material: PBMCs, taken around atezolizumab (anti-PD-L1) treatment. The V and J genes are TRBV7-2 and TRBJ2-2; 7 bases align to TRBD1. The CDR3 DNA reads TGTGCCAACCAGGGGGCGAACACCGGGGAGCTGTTTTTT. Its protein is CANQGANTGELFF.